The rows below give T cell receptor beta chains drawn from one sample of a study of T cells in Graves' hyperthyroidism and ophthalmopathy. MiXCR was run by TCRdb on the multiplex PCR reads, yielding one entry per CDR3 protein. The sample yields fewer than 850,000 distinct CDR3 sequences, 17% seen once. What was sequenced was blood. Receptor source: a man aged 45-65 years with Graves' hyperthyroidism. Each CDR3 is given with its conserved first and last residue. Each record gives: D gene, V gene, clone size, J gene, CDR3 length, CDR3 protein, CDR3 DNA. D genes are given only for firm matches. Some rows mark clone size as missing; the rest say once, few, many or name a class of expanded clone.

D: .
V: TRBV30
size: .
J: TRBJ2-1
length: 16
CDR3: CAWSPMSSDPYNEQFF
DNA: TGTGCCTGGAGCCCCATGTCGAGTGACCCCTACAATGAGCAGTTCTTC

D: .
V: TRBV13
size: many
J: TRBJ2-3
length: 14
CDR3: CASGPGGPTDTQYF
DNA: TGTGCCAGCGGTCCAGGGGGGCCCACAGATACGCAGTATTTT

D: .
V: TRBV12-5
size: many
J: TRBJ2-2
length: 16
CDR3: CASGLVRGAGTGELFF
DNA: TGTGCTAGTGGTTTGGTACGGGGGGCAGGCACCGGGGAGCTGTTTTTT

D: TRBD1
V: TRBV6-1
size: few
J: TRBJ2-5
length: 16
CDR3: CASSELGTATQETQYF
DNA: TGTGCCAGCAGTGAACTTGGGACAGCGACCCAAGAGACCCAGTACTTC

D: TRBD1
V: TRBV7-9
size: .
J: TRBJ2-2
length: 16
CDR3: CASGWPTGANTGELFF
DNA: TGTGCCAGCGGTTGGCCGACAGGGGCTAACACCGGGGAGCTGTTTTTT

D: TRBD2
V: TRBV7-2
size: few
J: TRBJ2-2
length: 16
CDR3: CASSPRIYGRPSELFF
DNA: TGTGCCAGCAGCCCGCGGATTTACGGGAGGCCCTCGGAGCTGTTTTTT

D: .
V: TRBV24-1
size: .
J: TRBJ1-2
length: 15
CDR3: CATSDFREGYYGYTF
DNA: TGTGCCACCAGTGATTTTCGAGAAGGGTACTATGGCTACACCTTC

D: .
V: TRBV20-1
size: .
J: TRBJ1-1
length: 13
CDR3: CSARGEMGAGAFF
DNA: TGCAGTGCTAGAGGGGAAATGGGGGCAGGAGCTTTCTTT

D: .
V: TRBV7-9
size: .
J: TRBJ2-1
length: 16
CDR3: CASSSELAADYNEQFF
DNA: TGTGCCAGCAGCTCCGAATTGGCGGCGGACTACAATGAGCAGTTCTTC

D: .
V: TRBV27
size: .
J: TRBJ2-2
length: 15
CDR3: CASTRTDANTGELFF
DNA: TGTGCCAGCACTCGGACGGATGCGAACACCGGGGAGCTGTTTTTT

D: .
V: TRBV28
size: many
J: TRBJ1-1
length: 13
CDR3: CAGGQRPNTEAFF
DNA: TGTGCCGGAGGACAGAGACCGAACACTGAAGCTTTCTTT

D: .
V: TRBV3-1
size: many
J: TRBJ1-1
length: 13
CDR3: CASSQYGGHSAFF
DNA: TGTGCCAGCAGCCAATACGGGGGGCACTCAGCTTTCTTT

D: TRBD2
V: TRBV18
size: few
J: TRBJ2-5
length: 17
CDR3: CASSPTRLAGTKETQYF
DNA: TGTGCCAGCTCACCAACCCGCCTAGCGGGGACTAAAGAGACCCAGTACTTC

D: TRBD2
V: TRBV3-1
size: .
J: TRBJ2-5
length: 17
CDR3: CASSQDWASGSLETQYF
DNA: TGTGCCAGCAGCCAAGATTGGGCTAGCGGGAGTTTAGAGACCCAGTACTTC

D: TRBD2
V: TRBV20-1
size: many
J: TRBJ2-5
length: 16
CDR3: CSARDPAGGIQETQYF
DNA: TGCAGTGCTAGAGACCCCGCGGGAGGGATCCAAGAGACCCAGTACTTC

D: TRBD1
V: TRBV10-3
size: many
J: TRBJ2-1
length: 16
CDR3: CAISESGQGTGDEQFF
DNA: TGTGCCATCAGTGAGTCCGGACAGGGAACCGGGGATGAGCAGTTCTTC

D: .
V: TRBV2
size: many
J: TRBJ2-3
length: 16
CDR3: CASSINREASTDTQYF
DNA: TGTGCCAGCAGTATAAACAGAGAAGCTAGCACAGATACGCAGTATTTT

D: TRBD2
V: TRBV20-1
size: .
J: TRBJ2-2
length: 16
CDR3: CSASGTSGIRTGELFF
DNA: TGCAGTGCTTCCGGGACTAGCGGGATTCGCACCGGGGAGCTGTTTTTT

D: .
V: TRBV20-1
size: many
J: TRBJ2-1
length: 16
CDR3: CSAHPSGSAGRNEQFF
DNA: TGCAGTGCCCACCCGTCAGGGAGCGCGGGTAGGAATGAGCAGTTCTTC

D: .
V: TRBV18
size: many
J: TRBJ2-5
length: 13
CDR3: CASSPDVVETQYF
DNA: TGTGCCAGCTCACCGGATGTCGTCGAGACCCAGTACTTC

D: TRBD1
V: TRBV29-1
size: .
J: TRBJ2-1
length: 15
CDR3: CSVTGQGANYNEQFF
DNA: TGCAGCGTAACCGGACAGGGGGCGAACTACAATGAGCAGTTCTTC

D: .
V: TRBV7-2
size: many
J: TRBJ2-3
length: 14
CDR3: CASSLFAEGGGEYF
DNA: TGTGCCAGCAGCTTATTCGCGGAGGGGGGTGGGGAGTATTTT

D: .
V: TRBV7-9
size: .
J: TRBJ2-7
length: 16
CDR3: CASSFGHRVESYEQYF
DNA: TGTGCCAGCAGCTTCGGGCACAGGGTTGAGTCTTACGAGCAGTACTTC

D: TRBD2
V: TRBV2
size: few
J: TRBJ2-7
length: 14
CDR3: CASSPTSGDYEQYF
DNA: TGTGCCAGCAGCCCAACTAGCGGGGACTACGAGCAGTACTTC

D: .
V: TRBV6-1
size: .
J: TRBJ1-1
length: 13
CDR3: CASSEAGITEAFF
DNA: TGTGCCAGCAGTGAGGCAGGGATCACTGAAGCTTTCTTT

D: TRBD2
V: TRBV28
size: .
J: TRBJ2-7
length: 18
CDR3: CASSFGVLSGSILIEQYF
DNA: TGTGCCAGCAGTTTTGGGGTGCTGAGCGGGAGCATTCTTATCGAGCAGTACTTC

D: TRBD2
V: TRBV7-2
size: many
J: TRBJ2-5
length: 16
CDR3: CASSLGRTSGRETQYF
DNA: TGTGCCAGCAGCTTAGGTCGCACTAGCGGGCGGGAGACCCAGTACTTC

D: TRBD1
V: TRBV20-1
size: .
J: TRBJ1-2
length: 15
CDR3: CSAPTPGTGDRGYTF
DNA: TGCAGTGCTCCAACACCCGGGACAGGGGATCGTGGCTACACCTTC

D: .
V: TRBV14
size: few
J: TRBJ1-1
length: 14
CDR3: CASSQGGIYTEAFF
DNA: TGTGCCAGCAGCCAAGGGGGAATTTACACTGAAGCTTTCTTT

D: .
V: TRBV18
size: few
J: TRBJ2-6
length: 16
CDR3: CASSPGLSSGANVLTF
DNA: TGTGCCAGCTCACCGGGACTTAGCTCTGGGGCCAACGTCCTGACTTTC

D: TRBD1
V: TRBV27
size: many
J: TRBJ2-5
length: 15
CDR3: CASSRDRGRSETQYF
DNA: TGTGCCAGCAGCCGGGACAGGGGGCGGTCAGAGACCCAGTACTTC

D: .
V: TRBV3-1
size: few
J: TRBJ1-2
length: 16
CDR3: CASSQEGRGHNYGYTF
DNA: TGTGCCAGCAGCCAAGAGGGGAGGGGACATAACTATGGCTACACCTTC

D: TRBD1
V: TRBV19
size: .
J: TRBJ2-7
length: 16
CDR3: CASSGPDRDRGYEQYF
DNA: TGTGCCAGTAGCGGACCCGATCGGGACAGGGGCTACGAGCAGTACTTC

D: TRBD2
V: TRBV10-1
size: .
J: TRBJ2-7
length: 16
CDR3: CASSESRTSGSYKQYF
DNA: TGCGCCAGCAGTGAGTCGAGGACTAGCGGGAGTTATAAGCAGTACTTC

D: .
V: TRBV12-3/TRBV12-4
size: many
J: TRBJ2-7
length: 13
CDR3: CASTWGGSYEQYF
DNA: TGTGCCAGCACCTGGGGAGGTTCCTACGAGCAGTACTTC

D: .
V: TRBV28
size: many
J: TRBJ2-1
length: 15
CDR3: CASSSLGSTYNEQFF
DNA: TGTGCCAGCAGTTCCCTTGGGAGCACCTACAATGAGCAGTTCTTC

D: TRBD2
V: TRBV7-9
size: many
J: TRBJ2-5
length: 18
CDR3: CASSIPGTSGSYQETQYF
DNA: TGTGCCAGCAGCATACCCGGGACTAGCGGGAGCTACCAAGAGACCCAGTACTTC